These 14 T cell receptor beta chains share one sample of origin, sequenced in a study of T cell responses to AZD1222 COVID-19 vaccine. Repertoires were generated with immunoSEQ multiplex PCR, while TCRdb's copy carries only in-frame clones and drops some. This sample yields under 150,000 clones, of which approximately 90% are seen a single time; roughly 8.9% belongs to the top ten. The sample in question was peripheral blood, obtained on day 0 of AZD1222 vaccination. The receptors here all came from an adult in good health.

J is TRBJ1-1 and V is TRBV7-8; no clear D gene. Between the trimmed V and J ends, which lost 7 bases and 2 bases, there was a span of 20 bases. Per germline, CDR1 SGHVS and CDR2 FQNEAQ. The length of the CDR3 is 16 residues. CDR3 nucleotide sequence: TGTGCCAGCAAAGTTAACGGCGGGGTGGGTAACACTGAAGCTTTCTTT. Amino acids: CASKVNGGVGNTEAFF. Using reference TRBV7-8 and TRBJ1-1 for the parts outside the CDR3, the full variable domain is GAGVSQSPRYKVAKRGQDVALRCDPISGHVSLFWYQQALGQGPEFLTYFQNEAQLDKSGLPSDRFFAERPEGSVSTLKIQRTQQEDSAVYLCASKVNGGVGNTEAFFGQGTRLTVV.

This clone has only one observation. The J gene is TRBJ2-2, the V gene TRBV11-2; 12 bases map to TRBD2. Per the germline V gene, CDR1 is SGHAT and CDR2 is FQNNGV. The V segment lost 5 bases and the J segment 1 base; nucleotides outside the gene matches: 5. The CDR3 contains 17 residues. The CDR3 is CASSPLAGGLNTGELFF. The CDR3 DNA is TGTGCCAGCAGCCCCCTAGCGGGAGGGTTGAACACCGGGGAGCTGTTTTTT. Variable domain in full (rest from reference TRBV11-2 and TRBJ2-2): EAGVAQSPRYKIIEKRQSVAFWCNPISGHATLYWYQQILGQGPKLLIQFQNNGVVDDSQLPKDRFSAERLKGVDSTLKIQPAKLEDSAVYLCASSPLAGGLNTGELFFGEGSRLTVL.

The CDR3 here is CASSLVWDRRNTIYF. The CDR3 nucleotides are TGTGCCAGCAGCTTGGTGTGGGACAGAAGAAACACCATATATTTT. The genes are TRBV5-6 and TRBJ1-3, with 7 bases identical to TRBD1. Germline CDR1 reads SGHDT; CDR2 reads YYEEEE. This CDR3 is built from 15 residues. V was clipped by 0 bases and J by 5 bases; unmatched bases: 5.

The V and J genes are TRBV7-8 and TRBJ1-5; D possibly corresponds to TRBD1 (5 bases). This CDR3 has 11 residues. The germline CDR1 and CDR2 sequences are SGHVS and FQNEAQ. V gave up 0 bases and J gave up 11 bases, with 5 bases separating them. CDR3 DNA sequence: TGTGCCAGCAGCTTAGCGGGGGCCCAGCATTTT. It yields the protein CASSLAGAQHF.

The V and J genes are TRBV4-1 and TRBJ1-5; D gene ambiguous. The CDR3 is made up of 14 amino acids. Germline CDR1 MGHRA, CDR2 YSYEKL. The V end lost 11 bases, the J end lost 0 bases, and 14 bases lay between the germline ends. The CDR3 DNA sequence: TGCGCCTCTGAAGGTGCCTATAGCAATCAGCCCCAGCATTTT. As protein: CASEGAYSNQPQHF.

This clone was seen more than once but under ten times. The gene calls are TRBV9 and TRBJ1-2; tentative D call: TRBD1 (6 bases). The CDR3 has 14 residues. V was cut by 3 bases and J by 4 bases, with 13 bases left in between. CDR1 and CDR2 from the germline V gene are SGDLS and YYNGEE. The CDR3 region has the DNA TGTGCCAGCAGCGGAGACAGGAAGAGCTATGGCTACACCTTC. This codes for CASSGDRKSYGYTF.

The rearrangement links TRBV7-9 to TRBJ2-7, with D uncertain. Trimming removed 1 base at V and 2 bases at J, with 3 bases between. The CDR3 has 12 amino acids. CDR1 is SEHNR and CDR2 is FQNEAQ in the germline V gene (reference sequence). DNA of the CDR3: TGTGCCAGCAGCTTAGTTACCTACGAGCAGTACTTC. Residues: CASSLVTYEQYF.

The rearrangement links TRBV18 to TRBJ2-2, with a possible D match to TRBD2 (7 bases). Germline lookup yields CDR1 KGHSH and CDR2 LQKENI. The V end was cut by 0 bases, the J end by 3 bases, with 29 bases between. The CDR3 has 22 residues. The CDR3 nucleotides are TGTGCCAGCTCACCACCGTTCGGGGCCGGGGGGCCGGCCTTGACCTACACCGGGGAGCTGTTTTTT. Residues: CASSPPFGAGGPALTYTGELFF.

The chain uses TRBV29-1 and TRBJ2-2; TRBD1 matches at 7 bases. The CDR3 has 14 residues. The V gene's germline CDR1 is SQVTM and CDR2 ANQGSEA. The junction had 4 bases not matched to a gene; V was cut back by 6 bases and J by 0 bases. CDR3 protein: CSVSGTANTGELFF. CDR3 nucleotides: TGCAGCGTATCCGGGACAGCGAACACCGGGGAGCTGTTTTTT.

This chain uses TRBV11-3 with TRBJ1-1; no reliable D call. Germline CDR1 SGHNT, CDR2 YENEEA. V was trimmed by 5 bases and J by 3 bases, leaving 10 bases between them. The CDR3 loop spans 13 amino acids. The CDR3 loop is CASSPGAYTEAFF. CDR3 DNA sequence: TGTGCCAGCAGCCCGGGCGCGTACACTGAAGCTTTCTTT.

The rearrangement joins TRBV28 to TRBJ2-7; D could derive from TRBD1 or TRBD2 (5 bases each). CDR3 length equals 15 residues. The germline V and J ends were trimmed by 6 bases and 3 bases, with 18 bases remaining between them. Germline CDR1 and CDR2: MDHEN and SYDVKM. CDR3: CASSSRQGRFYEQYF. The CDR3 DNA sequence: TGTGCCAGCAGCTCCCGCCAGGGACGGTTCTACGAGCAGTACTTC.

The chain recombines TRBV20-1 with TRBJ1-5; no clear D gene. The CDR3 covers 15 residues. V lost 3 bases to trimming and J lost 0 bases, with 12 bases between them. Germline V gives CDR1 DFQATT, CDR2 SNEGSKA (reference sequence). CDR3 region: CSASVTPDSNQPQHF. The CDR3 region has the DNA TGCAGTGCTAGTGTCACTCCCGATAGCAATCAGCCCCAGCATTTT.

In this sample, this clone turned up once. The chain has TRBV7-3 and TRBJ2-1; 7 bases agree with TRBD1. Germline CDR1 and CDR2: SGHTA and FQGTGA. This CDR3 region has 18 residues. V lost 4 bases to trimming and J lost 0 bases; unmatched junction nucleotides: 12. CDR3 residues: CASSSTGVSRSSYNEQFF. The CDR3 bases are TGTGCCAGCAGCTCCACAGGGGTTAGCAGGAGCTCCTACAATGAGCAGTTCTTC. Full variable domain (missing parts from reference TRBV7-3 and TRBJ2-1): GAGVSQTPSNKVTEKGKYVELRCDPISGHTALYWYRQSLGQGPEFLIYFQGTGAADDSGLPNDRFFAVRPEGSVSTLKIQRTERGDSAVYLCASSSTGVSRSSYNEQFFGPGTRLTVL.

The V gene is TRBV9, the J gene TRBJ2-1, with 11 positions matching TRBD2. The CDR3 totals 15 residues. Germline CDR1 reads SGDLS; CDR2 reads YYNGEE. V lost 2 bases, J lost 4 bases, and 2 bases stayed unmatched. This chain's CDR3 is CASSVTSGEYNEQFF. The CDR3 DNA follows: TGTGCCAGCAGCGTGACTAGCGGGGAATACAATGAGCAGTTCTTC.